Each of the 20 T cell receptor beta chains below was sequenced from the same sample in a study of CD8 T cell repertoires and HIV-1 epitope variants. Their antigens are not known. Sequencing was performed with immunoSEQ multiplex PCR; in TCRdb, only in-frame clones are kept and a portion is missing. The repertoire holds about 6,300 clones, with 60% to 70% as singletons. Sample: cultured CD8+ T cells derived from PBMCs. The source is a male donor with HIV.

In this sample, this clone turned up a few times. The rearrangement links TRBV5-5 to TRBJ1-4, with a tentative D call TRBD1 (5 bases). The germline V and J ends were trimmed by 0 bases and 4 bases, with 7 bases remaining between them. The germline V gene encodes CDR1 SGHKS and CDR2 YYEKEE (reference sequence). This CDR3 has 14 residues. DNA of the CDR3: TGTGCCAGCAGCTTGGGGGGCAATAATGAAAAACTGTTTTTT. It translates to CASSLGGNNEKLFF.

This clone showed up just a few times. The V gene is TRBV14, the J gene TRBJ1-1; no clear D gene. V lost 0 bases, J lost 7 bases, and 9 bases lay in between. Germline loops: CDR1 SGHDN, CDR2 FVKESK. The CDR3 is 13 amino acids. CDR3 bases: TGTGCCAGCAGCCAAGAGATTGGCGGTGAAGCTTTCTTT. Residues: CASSQEIGGEAFF.

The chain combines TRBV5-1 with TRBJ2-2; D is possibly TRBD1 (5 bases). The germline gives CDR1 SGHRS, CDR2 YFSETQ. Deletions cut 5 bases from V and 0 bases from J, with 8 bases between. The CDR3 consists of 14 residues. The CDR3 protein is CASSNRTNTGELFF. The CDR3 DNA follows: TGCGCCAGCAGTAACAGGACGAACACCGGGGAGCTGTTTTTT. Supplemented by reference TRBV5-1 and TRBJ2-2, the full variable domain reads KAGVTQTPRYLIKTRGQQVTLSCSPISGHRSVSWYQQTPGQGLQFLFEYFSETQRNKGNFPGRFSGRQFSNSRSEMNVSTLELGDSALYLCASSNRTNTGELFFGEGSRLTVL.

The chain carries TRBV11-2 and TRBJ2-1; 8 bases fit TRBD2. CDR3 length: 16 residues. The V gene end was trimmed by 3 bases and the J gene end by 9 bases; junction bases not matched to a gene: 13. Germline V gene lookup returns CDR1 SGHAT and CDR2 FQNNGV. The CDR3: CASSFTEREWLGEQFF. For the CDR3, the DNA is TGTGCCAGCAGCTTTACCGAGCGGGAGTGGTTGGGTGAGCAGTTCTTC.

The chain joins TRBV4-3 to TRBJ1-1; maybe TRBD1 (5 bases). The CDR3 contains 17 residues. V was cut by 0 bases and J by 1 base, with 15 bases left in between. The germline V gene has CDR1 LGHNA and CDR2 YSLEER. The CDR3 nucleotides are TGCGCCAGCAGCCAAGACCCATTCTGGGGGGAGAACACTGAAGCTTTCTTT. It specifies CASSQDPFWGENTEAFF.

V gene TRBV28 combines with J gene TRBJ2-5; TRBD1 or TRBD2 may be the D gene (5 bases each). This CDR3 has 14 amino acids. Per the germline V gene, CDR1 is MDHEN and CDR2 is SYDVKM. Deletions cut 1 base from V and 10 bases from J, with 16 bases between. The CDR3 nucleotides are TGTGCCAGCAGTTTATCCGGGGCCTCATGGGGCCAGTACTTC. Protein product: CASSLSGASWGQYF. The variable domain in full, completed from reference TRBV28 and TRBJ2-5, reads DVKVTQSSRYLVKRTGEKVFLECVQDMDHENMFWYRQDPGLGLRLIYFSYDVKMKEKGDIPEGYSVSREKKERFSLILESASTNQTSMYLCASSLSGASWGQYFGPGTRLLVL.

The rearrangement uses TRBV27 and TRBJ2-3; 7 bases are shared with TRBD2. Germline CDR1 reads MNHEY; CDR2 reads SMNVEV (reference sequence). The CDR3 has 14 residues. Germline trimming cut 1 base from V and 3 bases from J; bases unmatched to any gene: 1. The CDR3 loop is CASSLWGGTDTQYF. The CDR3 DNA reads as TGTGCCAGCAGTTTATGGGGGGGGACAGATACGCAGTATTTT.

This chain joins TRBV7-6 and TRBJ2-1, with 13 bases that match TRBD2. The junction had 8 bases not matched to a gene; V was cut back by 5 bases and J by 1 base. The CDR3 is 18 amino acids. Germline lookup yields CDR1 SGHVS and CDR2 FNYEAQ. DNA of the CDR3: TGTGCCAGCAGCCCACGGACTAGCGGGAGTCTTTCCTACAATGAGCAGTTCTTC. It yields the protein CASSPRTSGSLSYNEQFF.

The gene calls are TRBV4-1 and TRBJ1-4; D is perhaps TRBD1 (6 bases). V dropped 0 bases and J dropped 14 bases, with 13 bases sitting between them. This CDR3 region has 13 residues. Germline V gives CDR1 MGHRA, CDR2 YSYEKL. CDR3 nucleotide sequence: TGCGCCAGCAGCCAAGATTTTATGGGACACCTGTTTTTT. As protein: CASSQDFMGHLFF.

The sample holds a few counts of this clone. CDR3 DNA sequence: TGTGCGGGGGCGGGAGACCAGAAGACCCAGTACTTC. The encoded protein is CAGAGDQKTQYF. The chain has TRBV12-2 and TRBJ2-5; the D segment call TRBD2 is taken from the table without a DNA check. TRBV12-2 has pseudogene status. The CDR3 loop spans 12 amino acids.

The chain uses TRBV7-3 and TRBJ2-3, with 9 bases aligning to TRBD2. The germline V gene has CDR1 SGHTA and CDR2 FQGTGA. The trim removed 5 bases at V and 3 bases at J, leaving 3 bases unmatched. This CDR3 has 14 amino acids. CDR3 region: CASSRAGGTDTQYF. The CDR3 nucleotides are TGTGCCAGCAGCAGAGCGGGGGGAACAGATACGCAGTATTTT.

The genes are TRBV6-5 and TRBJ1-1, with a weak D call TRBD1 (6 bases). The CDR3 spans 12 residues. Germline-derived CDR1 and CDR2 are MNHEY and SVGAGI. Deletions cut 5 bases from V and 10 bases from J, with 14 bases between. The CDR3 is CASSPGAPGAFF. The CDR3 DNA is TGTGCCAGCAGTCCAGGGGCGCCTGGAGCTTTCTTT.

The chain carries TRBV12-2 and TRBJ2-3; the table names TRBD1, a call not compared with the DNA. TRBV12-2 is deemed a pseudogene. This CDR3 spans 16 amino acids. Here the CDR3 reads CASRLILGAPTDTQYF. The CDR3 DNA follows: TGTGCAAGTCGCTTAATCTTGGGGGCCCCCACAGATACGCAGTATTTT.

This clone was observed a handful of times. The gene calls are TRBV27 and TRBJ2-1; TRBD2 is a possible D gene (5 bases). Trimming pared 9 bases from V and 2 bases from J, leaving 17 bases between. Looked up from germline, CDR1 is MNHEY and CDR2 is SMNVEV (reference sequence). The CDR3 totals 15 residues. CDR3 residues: CASSLGESPYNEQFF. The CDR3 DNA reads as TGTGCCAGTTCCCTCGGGGAGTCCCCCTACAATGAGCAGTTCTTC.

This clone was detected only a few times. CDR3 residues: CASSGLAGGSYNEQFF. CDR3 coding DNA: TGTGCCAGCAGTGGACTAGCGGGGGGTTCCTACAATGAGCAGTTCTTC. The chain combines TRBV28 with TRBJ2-1; the match to TRBD2 covers 14 bases. Per the germline V gene, CDR1 is MDHEN and CDR2 is SYDVKM. The CDR3 sequence is 16 residues long. Germline trimming cut 5 bases from V and 1 base from J; bases unmatched to any gene: 1.

The CDR3 is CASGLTPRDEQYF. Written as DNA, the CDR3 is TGTGCCAGCGGACTGACACCCCGGGACGAGCAGTACTTC. The gene calls are TRBV27 and TRBJ2-7; maybe TRBD2 (5 bases). Per the germline V gene, CDR1 is MNHEY and CDR2 is SMNVEV (reference sequence). V was clipped by 8 bases and J by 5 bases, with 16 bases between them. The CDR3 consists of 13 residues.

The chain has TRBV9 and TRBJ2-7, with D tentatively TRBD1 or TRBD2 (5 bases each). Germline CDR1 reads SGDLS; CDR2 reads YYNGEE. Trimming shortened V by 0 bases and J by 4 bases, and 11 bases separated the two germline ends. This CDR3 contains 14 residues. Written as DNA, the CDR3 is TGTGCCAGCAGCGTAGGGGGTGAGGGGTACGAGCAGTACTTC. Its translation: CASSVGGEGYEQYF.

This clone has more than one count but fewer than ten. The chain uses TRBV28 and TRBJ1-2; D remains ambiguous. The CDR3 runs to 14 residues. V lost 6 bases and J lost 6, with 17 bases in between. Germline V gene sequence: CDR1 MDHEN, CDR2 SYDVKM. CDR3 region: CASSPGGTADGYTF. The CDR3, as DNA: TGTGCCAGCAGCCCCGGAGGCACTGCGGATGGCTACACCTTC.

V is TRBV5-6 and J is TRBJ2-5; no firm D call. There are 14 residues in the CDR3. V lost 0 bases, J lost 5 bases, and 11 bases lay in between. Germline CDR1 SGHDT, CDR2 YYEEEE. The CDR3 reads CASSLDSFSETQYF. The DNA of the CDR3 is TGTGCCAGCAGCTTGGACAGTTTTTCGGAGACCCAGTACTTC.

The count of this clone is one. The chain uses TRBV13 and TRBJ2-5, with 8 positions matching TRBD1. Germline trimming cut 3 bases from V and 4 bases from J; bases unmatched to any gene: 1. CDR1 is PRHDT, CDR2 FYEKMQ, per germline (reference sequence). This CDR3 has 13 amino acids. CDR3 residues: CASSLGTGETQYF. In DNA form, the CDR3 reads TGTGCCAGCAGCTTGGGGACAGGAGAGACCCAGTACTTC. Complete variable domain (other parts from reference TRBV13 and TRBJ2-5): AAGVIQSPRHLIKEKRETATLKCYPIPRHDTVYWYQQGPGQDPQFLISFYEKMQSDKGSIPDRFSAQQFSDYHSELNMSSLELGDSALYFCASSLGTGETQYFGPGTRLLVL.